This TCR beta chain is from a study of human T cells and chemical hapten exposure. V was shortened by 4 bases and J by 0 bases, with 11 bases between the two germline ends. Germline V gene sequence: CDR1 SGHVS, CDR2 FQNEAQ. CDR3 length: 15 amino acids. Time point in this sample: patch test 2, 6 weeks after DPC sensitization. This sample's treatment: therapeutic diphenylcyclopropenone sensitization with weekly scalp DPC. Blood collection took place prior to placing each patch test. Via MiXCR, TCRdb re-called the RACE reads, giving one row per CDR3 protein. The sample includes over 35,000 distinct CDR3 sequences, around 10% of them seen just once. There are many counts of this clonotype. Its antigen is still unknown. Study-level findings and limits: Controls had significantly fewer large CDR3 similarity clusters than were formed by expanded TCRs.

The receptor was derived from a woman aged 40-49 years with alopecia areata. Some clones in this sample may be carry-over from other donors' samples. Specimen: whole blood, collected in connection with sensitization to the hapten diphenylcyclopropenone (DPC). The chain combines TRBV7-8 with TRBJ2-3; no clear D gene. DNA for the CDR3: TGTGCCAGCAGCTCCACCTACGCTAGCACAGATACGCAGTATTTT. This codes for CASSSTYASTDTQYF.